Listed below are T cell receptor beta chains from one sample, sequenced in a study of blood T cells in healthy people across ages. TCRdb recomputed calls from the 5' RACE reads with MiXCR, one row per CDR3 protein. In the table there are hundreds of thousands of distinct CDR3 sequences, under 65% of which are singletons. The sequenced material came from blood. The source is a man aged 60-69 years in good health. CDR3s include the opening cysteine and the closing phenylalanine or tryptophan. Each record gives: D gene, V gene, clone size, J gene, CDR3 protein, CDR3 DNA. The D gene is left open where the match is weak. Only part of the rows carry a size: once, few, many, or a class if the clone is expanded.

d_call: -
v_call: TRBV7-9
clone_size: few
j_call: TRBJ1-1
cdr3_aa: CASSFCPRDTEAFF
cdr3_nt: TGTGCCAGCAGCTTCTGCCCCAGGGACACTGAAGCTTTCTTT

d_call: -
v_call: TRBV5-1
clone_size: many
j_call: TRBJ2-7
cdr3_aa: CASSLEVSYEQYF
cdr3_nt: TGCGCCAGCAGCTTGGAGGTCTCCTACGAGCAGTACTTC

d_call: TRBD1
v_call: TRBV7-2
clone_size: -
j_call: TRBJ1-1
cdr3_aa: CASSPQTGLNTEAFF
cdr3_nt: TGTGCCAGCAGCCCCCAGACAGGGTTGAACACTGAAGCTTTCTTT

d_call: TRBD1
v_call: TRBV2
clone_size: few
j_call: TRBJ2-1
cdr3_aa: CASSDGERQGNEQFF
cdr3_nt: TGTGCCAGCAGTGACGGGGAACGACAGGGCAATGAGCAGTTCTTC

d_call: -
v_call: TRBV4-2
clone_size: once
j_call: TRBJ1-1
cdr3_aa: CASSPTSENTEAFF
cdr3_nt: TGTGCCAGCAGCCCAACTTCAGAGAACACTGAAGCTTTCTTT

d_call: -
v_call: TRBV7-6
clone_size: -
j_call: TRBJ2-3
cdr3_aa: CASSCQSQDTQYF
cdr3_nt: TGTGCCAGCAGCTGCCAATCGCAGGATACGCAGTATTTT

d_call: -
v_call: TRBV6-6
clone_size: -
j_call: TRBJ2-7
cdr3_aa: CASSYLRDPYEQYF
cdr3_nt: TGTGCCAGCAGTTACTTAAGAGACCCCTACGAGCAGTACTTC

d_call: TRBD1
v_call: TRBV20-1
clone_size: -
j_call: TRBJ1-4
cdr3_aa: CSASFRGHEKLFF
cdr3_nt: TGCAGTGCTAGCTTCAGGGGGCACGAAAAACTGTTTTTT

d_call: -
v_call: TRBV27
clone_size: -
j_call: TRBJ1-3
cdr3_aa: CASSALEGIAGNTIYF
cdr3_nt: TGTGCCAGCAGTGCTCTCGAGGGGATTGCTGGAAACACCATATATTTT

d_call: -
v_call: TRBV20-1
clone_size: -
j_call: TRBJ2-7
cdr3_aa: CSVRRTGSYEQYF
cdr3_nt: TGCAGTGTCCGTCGGACGGGCTCCTACGAGCAGTACTTC

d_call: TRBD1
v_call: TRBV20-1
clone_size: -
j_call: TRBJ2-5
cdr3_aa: CSAGTATRETQYF
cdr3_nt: TGCAGTGCTGGGACAGCCACTCGGGAGACCCAGTACTTC

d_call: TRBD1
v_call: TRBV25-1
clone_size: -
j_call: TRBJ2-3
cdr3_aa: CARSDRVRSHDTQYF
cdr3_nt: TGTGCCCGCAGTGACAGGGTTCGTTCACATGATACGCAGTATTTT

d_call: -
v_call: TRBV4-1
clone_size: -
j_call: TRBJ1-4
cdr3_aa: CASSQGRGGNEKLFF
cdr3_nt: TGCGCCAGCAGCCAAGGACGGGGTGGTAATGAAAAACTGTTTTTT

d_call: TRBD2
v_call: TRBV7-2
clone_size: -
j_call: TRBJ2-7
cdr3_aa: CASSLPGTRQNEQYF
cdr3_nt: TGTGCCAGCAGCCTACCCGGGACTAGACAAAACGAGCAGTACTTC

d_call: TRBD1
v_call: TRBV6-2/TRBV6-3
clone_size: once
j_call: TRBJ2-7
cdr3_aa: CASARDRGLYEQYF
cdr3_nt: TGTGCCAGCGCTAGGGACAGGGGGCTGTACGAGCAGTACTTC

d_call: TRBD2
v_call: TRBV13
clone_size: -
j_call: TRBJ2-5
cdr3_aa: CASSLAGTSGTQYF
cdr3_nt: TGTGCCAGCAGCTTAGCCGGGACTAGCGGAACCCAGTACTTC